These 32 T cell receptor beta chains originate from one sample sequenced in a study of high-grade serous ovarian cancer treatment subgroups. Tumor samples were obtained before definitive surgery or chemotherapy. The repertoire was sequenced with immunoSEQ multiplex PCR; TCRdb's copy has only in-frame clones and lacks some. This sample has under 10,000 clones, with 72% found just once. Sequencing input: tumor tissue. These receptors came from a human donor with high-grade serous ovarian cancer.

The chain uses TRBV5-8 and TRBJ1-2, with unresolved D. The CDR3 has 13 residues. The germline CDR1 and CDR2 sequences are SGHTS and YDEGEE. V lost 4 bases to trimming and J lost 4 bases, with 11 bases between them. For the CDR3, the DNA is TGTGCCAGCAGCCCGGGCCCTTTCTATGGCTACACCTTC. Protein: CASSPGPFYGYTF.

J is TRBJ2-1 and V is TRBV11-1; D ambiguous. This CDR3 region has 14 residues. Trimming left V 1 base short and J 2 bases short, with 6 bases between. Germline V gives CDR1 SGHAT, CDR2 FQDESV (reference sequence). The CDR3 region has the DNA TGTGCCAGCAGCTTAGATTGGCCCTACAATGAGCAGTTCTTC. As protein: CASSLDWPYNEQFF.

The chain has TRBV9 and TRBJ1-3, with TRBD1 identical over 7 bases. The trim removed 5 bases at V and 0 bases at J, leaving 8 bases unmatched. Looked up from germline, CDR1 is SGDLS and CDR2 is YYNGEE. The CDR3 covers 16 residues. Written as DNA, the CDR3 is TGTGCCAGCAGTCCGGGACAGACCTCCTCTGGAAACACCATATATTTT. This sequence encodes CASSPGQTSSGNTIYF.

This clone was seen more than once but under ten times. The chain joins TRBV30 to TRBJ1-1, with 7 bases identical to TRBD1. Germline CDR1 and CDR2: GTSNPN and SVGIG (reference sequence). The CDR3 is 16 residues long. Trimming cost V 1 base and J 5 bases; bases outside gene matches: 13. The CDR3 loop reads CAWSAHYRGVDTEAFF. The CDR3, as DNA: TGTGCCTGGAGTGCTCACTACAGGGGAGTTGATACTGAAGCTTTCTTT.

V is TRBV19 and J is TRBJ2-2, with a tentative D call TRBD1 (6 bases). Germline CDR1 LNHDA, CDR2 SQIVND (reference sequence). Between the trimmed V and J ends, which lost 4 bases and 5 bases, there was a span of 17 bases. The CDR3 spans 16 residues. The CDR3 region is CASSTPLTGRTGELFF. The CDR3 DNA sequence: TGTGCCAGTAGTACCCCATTGACAGGCCGGACCGGGGAGCTGTTTTTT.

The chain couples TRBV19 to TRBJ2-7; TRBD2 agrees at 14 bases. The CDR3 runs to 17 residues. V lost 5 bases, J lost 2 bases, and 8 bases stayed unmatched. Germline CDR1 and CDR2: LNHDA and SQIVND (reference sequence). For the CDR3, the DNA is TGTGCCAGTAGTCCGGGGACTAGCGGGAGTAATGCCTACGAGCAGTACTTC. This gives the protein CASSPGTSGSNAYEQYF.

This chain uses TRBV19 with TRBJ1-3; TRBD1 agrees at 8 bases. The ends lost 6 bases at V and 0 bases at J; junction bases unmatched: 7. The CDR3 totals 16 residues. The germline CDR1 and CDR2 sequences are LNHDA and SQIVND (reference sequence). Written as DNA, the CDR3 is TGTGCCAGTAGCTCCGGGACAGGAATCTCTGGAAACACCATATATTTT. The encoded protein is CASSSGTGISGNTIYF. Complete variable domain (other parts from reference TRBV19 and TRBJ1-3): DGGITQSPKYLFRKEGQNVTLSCEQNLNHDAMYWYRQDPGQGLRLIYYSQIVNDFQKGDIAEGYSVSREKKESFPLTVTSAQKNPTAFYLCASSSGTGISGNTIYFGEGSWLTVV.

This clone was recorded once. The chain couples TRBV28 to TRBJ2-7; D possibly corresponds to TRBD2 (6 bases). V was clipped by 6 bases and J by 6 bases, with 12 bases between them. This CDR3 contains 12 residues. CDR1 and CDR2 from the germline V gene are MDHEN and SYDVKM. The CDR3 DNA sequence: TGTGCCAGCAGCCTAATTAGCGGCGAGCAGTACTTC. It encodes CASSLISGEQYF.

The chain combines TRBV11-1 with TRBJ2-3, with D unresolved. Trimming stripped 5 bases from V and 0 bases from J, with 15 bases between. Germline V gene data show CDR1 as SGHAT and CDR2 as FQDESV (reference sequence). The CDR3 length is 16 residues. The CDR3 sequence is CASSLLPRTSTDTQYF. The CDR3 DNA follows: TGTGCCAGCAGCCTTCTCCCTAGAACTAGCACAGATACGCAGTATTTT.

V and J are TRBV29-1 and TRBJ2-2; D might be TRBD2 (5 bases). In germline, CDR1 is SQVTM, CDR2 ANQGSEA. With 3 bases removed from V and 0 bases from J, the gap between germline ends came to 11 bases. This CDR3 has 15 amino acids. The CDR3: CSVEIGITNTGELFF. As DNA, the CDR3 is TGCAGCGTTGAGATCGGGATCACGAACACCGGGGAGCTGTTTTTT.

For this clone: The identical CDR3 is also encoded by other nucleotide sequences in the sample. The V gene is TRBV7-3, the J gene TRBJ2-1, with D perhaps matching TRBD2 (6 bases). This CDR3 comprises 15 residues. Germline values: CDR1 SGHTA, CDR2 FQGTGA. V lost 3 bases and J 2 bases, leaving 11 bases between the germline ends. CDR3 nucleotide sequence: TGTGCCAGCAGCTTGGGGGGAGGACCCTACAATGAGCAGTTCTTC. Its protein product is CASSLGGGPYNEQFF. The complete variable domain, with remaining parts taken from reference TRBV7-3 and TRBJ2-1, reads GAGVSQTPSNKVTEKGKYVELRCDPISGHTALYWYRQSLGQGPEFLIYFQGTGAADDSGLPNDRFFAVRPEGSVSTLKIQRTERGDSAVYLCASSLGGGPYNEQFFGPGTRLTVL.

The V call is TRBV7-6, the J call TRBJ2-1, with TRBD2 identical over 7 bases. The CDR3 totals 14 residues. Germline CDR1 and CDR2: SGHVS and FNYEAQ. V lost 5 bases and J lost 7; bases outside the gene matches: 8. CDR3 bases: TGTGCCAGCAGCGCCCGGGACTACCTTAATGAGCAGTTCTTC. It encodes CASSARDYLNEQFF. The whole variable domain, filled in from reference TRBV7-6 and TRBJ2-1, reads GAGVSQSPRYKVTKRGQDVALRCDPISGHVSLYWYRQALGQGPEFLTYFNYEAQQDKSGLPNDRFSAERPEGSISTLTIQRTEQRDSAMYRCASSARDYLNEQFFGPGTRLTVL.

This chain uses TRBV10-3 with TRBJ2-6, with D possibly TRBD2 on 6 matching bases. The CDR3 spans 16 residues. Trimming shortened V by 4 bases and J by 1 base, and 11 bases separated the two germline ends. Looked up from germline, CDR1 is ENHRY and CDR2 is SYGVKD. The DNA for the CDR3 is TGTGCCATCAGTGGAGGGAGGCAATCTGGGGCCAACGTCCTGACTTTC. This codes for CAISGGRQSGANVLTF.

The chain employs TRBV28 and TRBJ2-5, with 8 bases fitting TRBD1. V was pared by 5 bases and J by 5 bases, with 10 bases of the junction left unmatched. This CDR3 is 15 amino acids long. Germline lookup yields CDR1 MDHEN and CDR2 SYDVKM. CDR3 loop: CASSLDRVGGETQYF. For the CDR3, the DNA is TGTGCCAGCAGTCTGGACAGGGTAGGAGGTGAGACCCAGTACTTC.

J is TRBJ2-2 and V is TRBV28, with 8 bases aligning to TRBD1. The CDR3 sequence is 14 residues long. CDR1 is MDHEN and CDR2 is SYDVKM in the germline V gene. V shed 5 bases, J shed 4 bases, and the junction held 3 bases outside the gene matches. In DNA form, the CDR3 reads TGTGCCAGCAGTACGACAGGGGCCACCGGGGAGCTGTTTTTT. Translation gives CASSTTGATGELFF.

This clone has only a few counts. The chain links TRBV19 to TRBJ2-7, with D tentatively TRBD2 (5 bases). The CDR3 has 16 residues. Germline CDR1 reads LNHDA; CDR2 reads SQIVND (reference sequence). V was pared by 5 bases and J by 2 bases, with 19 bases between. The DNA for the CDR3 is TGTGCCAGTAGTGATACGGACTTCCGGAACCCCTACGAGCAGTACTTC. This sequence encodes CASSDTDFRNPYEQYF. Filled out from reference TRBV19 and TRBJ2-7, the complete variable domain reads DGGITQSPKYLFRKEGQNVTLSCEQNLNHDAMYWYRQDPGQGLRLIYYSQIVNDFQKGDIAEGYSVSREKKESFPLTVTSAQKNPTAFYLCASSDTDFRNPYEQYFGPGTRLTVT.

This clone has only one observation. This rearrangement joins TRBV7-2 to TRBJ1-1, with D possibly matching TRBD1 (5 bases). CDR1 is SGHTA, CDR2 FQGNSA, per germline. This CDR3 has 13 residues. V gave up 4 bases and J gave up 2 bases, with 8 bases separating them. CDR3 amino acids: CASSSGGNTEAFF. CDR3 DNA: TGTGCCAGCAGCTCGGGGGGTAACACTGAAGCTTTCTTT. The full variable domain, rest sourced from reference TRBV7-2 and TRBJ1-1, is GAGVSQSPSNKVTEKGKDVELRCDPISGHTALYWYRQSLGQGLEFLIYFQGNSAPDKSGLPSDRFSAERTGGSVSTLTIQRTQQEDSAVYLCASSSGGNTEAFFGQGTRLTVV.

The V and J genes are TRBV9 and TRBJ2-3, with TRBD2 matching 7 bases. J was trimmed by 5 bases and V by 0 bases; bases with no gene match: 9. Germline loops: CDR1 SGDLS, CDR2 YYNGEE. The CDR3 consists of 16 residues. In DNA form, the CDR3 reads TGTGCCAGCAGCGTAGTTGGGAGCGGGACTGGAGATACGCAGTATTTT. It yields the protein CASSVVGSGTGDTQYF.

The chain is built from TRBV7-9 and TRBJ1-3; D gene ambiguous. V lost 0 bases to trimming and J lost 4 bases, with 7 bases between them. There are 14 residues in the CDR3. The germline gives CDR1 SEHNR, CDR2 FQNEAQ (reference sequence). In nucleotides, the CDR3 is TGTGCCAGCAGCTTAGCAGGATCGGGAAACACCATATATTTT. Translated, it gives CASSLAGSGNTIYF.

The CDR3 DNA is TGTGCCAGCAGCCCAACCGGGACTGGCGAGCAGTACTTC. Residues: CASSPTGTGEQYF. V is TRBV7-8 and J is TRBJ2-7; possibly TRBD2 for D (6 bases). The germline CDR1 and CDR2 sequences are SGHVS and FQNEAQ. This CDR3 is built from 13 residues. V was pared by 5 bases and J by 6 bases, with 14 bases between.

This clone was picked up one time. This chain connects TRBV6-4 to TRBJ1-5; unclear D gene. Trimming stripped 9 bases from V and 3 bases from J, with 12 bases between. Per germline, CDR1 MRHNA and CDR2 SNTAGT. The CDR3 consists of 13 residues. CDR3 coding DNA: TGTGCCAGGGAGACGGACTACAATCAGCCCCAGCATTTT. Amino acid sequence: CARETDYNQPQHF.

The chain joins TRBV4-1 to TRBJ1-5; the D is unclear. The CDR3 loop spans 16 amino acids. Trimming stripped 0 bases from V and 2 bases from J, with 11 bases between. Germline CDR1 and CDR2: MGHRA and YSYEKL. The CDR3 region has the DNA TGCGCCAGCAGCCAAGACGGCGGGATGGGCAATCAGCCCCAGCATTTT. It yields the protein CASSQDGGMGNQPQHF.

The CDR3 spells CASRGTEAFF. The CDR3 bases are TGTGCCAGCAGGGGCACTGAAGCTTTCTTT. The V gene is TRBV7-8, the J gene TRBJ1-1, with D unresolved. The CDR3 length is 10 residues. Germline V CDR1 and CDR2: SGHVS, FQNEAQ. V lost 6 bases, J lost 4 bases, and 3 bases lay in between.

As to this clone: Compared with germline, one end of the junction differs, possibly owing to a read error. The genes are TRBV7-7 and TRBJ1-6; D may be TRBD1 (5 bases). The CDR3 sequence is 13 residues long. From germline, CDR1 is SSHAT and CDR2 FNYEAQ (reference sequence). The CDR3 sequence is CASSSDRNSPLHF. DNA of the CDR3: TGTGCTAGCAGCTCCGACAGAAATTCACCCCTCCACTTT.

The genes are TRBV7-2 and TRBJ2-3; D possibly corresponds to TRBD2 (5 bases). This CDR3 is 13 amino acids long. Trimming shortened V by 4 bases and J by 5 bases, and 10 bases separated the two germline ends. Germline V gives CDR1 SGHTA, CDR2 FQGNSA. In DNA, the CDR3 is TGTGCCAGCAGCTCCCGGAGCGGAGATACGCAGTATTTT. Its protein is CASSSRSGDTQYF.

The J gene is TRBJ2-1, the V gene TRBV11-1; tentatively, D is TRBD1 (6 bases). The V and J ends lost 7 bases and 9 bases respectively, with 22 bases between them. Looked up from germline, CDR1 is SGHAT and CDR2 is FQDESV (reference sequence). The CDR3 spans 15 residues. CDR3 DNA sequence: TGTGCCAGCACCTCCGGGACACCCGGGAACTTTGAGCAGTTCTTC. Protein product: CASTSGTPGNFEQFF.

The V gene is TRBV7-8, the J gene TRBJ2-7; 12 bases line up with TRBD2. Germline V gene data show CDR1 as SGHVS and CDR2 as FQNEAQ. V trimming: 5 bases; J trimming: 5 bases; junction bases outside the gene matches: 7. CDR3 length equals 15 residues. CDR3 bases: TGTGCCAGCAGCCTCAGACTAGCGGGAGAACACGAGCAGTACTTC. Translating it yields CASSLRLAGEHEQYF.

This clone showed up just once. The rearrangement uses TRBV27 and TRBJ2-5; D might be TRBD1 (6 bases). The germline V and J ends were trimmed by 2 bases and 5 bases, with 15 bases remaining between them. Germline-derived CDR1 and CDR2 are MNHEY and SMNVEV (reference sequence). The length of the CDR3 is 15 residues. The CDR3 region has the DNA TGTGCCAGCAGTTTAGATGCAGGGGCAGTGGAGACCCAGTACTTC. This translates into CASSLDAGAVETQYF.

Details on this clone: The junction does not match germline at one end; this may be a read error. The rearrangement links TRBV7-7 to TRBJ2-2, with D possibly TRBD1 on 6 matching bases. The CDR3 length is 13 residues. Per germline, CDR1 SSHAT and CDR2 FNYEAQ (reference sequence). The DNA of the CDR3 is TGTGCTAGCAGCTTAGGGGGCACCGGGGAGCTGTTTTTT. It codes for CASSLGGTGELFF.

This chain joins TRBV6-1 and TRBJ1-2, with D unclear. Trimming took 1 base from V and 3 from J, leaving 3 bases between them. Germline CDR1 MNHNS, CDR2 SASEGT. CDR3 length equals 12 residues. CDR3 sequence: CASSEGYYGYTF. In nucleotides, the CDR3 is TGTGCCAGCAGTGAAGGTTACTATGGCTACACCTTC.

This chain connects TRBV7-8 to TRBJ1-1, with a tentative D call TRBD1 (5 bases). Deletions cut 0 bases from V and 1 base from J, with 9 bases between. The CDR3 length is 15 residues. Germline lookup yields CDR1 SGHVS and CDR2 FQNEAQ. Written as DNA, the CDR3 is TGTGCCAGCAGCTTAGCGCCAGGGACGAACACTGAAGCTTTCTTT. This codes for CASSLAPGTNTEAFF. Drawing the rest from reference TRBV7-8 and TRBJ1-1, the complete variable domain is GAGVSQSPRYKVAKRGQDVALRCDPISGHVSLFWYQQALGQGPEFLTYFQNEAQLDKSGLPSDRFFAERPEGSVSTLKIQRTQQEDSAVYLCASSLAPGTNTEAFFGQGTRLTVV.

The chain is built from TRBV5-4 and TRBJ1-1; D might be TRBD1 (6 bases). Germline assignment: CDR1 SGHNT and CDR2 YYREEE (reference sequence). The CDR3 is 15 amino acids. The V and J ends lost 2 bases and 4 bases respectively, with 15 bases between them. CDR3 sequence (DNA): TGTGCCAGCAGCTTACCTACAGGGCGGACCACTGAAGCTTTCTTT. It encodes CASSLPTGRTTEAFF.